The entry below describes one T cell receptor (beta chain). Its antigen is not yet known. No qualities accompany the bases; no much larger clone lies one base away. Patients with a history of autoimmune disease or receiving systemic immunosuppression were excluded from the trial. Peripheral blood for TCR sequencing was collected from all dose cohorts at baseline, on cycle 4 day 1, and on cycle 7 day 1. Samples were obtained from an open-label, multicenter, first-in-human phase I dose-escalation trial of ivuxolimab. The trial enrolled adults with locally advanced or metastatic head and neck squamous cell, hepatocellular, melanoma or renal cell carcinoma. CD4+ and CD8+ T cells were sorted separately from peripheral blood before TCR sequencing. This sample stems from a study of OX40 agonist ivuxolimab in advanced cancers. Background for the entire study: The costimulatory receptor OX40 (CD134) was targeted by ivuxolimab, a fully human IgG2 agonistic monoclonal antibody. Intravenous ivuxolimab was administered to patients every 2 weeks at six dose levels: 0.01, 0.1, 0.3, 1.5, 3 and 10 mg/kg. Peripheral TCRbeta sequencing aimed to test whether ivuxolimab altered TCR sequence diversity and caused clonal T-cell expansion. The paper reports the monotherapy dose-escalation portion (N = 52 patients) of the phase I ivuxolimab trial. In the dose-escalation cohort, approximately 83% of patients were male, and the mean age was 60 years with a range of about 23 to 79. Partial responses were achieved by three dose-escalation patients, of whom one had hepatocellular carcinoma and two had cutaneous melanoma. Of the 50 or so patients in dose escalation, about 20 had hepatocellular carcinoma, approximately 15 had melanoma, 9 had renal cell carcinoma and 9 had head and neck cancer. Prior anti-PD-1, anti-PD-L1 or anti-CTLA-4 therapy was permitted, and checkpoint inhibitors had been received by about two fifths of dose-escalation patients. The full study reports these points: Low levels of normalized T-cell clonal expansion were also seen in some nonresponding patients. The antigen specificity of the peripheral T cells that underwent clonal expansion was not determined. In the 0.1-3.0 mg/kg groups, partial responders had among the lowest normalized peripheral clonal expansion, particularly in CD8+ T cells. On average, CD8+ T cells showed more expanded clones than CD4+ T cells after ivuxolimab. At doses of 0.1 to 3.0 mg/kg, clonal expansion of both CD4+ and CD8+ T cells in blood was seen between baseline and week 6.

V lost 1 base and J lost 5 bases; the stretch between them is 9 bases long. The germline V gene (reference sequence) gives CDR1 as SGHKS and CDR2 as YYEKEE. The CDR3 has 13 amino acids, counting the end cysteine and phenylalanine. Only CDR3 DNA is held: 39 bases, read in frame from base 1. Genomic DNA was isolated from the sorted cells so that the TCRbeta CDR3 region could be sequenced. The immunoSEQ Assay was used for sequencing of TCRbeta CDR3 regions. TCRdb holds this immuneACCESS table with in-frame rearrangements only. Some clones are missing; in checked studies, unresolved V genes explain under half, and the rest has no known cause. Counted in this sample were about 100,000 clones; approximately 90% of them appeared once. In total, the top ten clones hold roughly 0.75% of the sample.

The sequence joins TRBV5-5 to TRBJ2-5; a tentative D call is TRBD1 (5 bases match). Sequences were derived from CD4+ or CD8+ T cells sorted from blood, sampled in a trial of the OX40 agonist ivuxolimab. The TCR was taken from an adult with an advanced solid tumor such as melanoma, head and neck, liver or kidney cancer. The sequenced DNA: TGTGCCAGCAGCTTGCAGGGTTATGAGACCCAGTACTTC. This encodes CASSLQGYETQYF.